This TCR beta chain stems from a study of T cells in Graves' hyperthyroidism and ophthalmopathy. Using RNA transcripts as the source, TCR beta CDR3 regions were amplified. HTBI primers were used for first-round RT-PCR of the TCR CDR3. TCRdb reprocessed the multiplex PCR reads with MiXCR, giving one entry per CDR3 protein. The sample holds a few hundred thousand distinct CDR3 sequences, about 15% seen once. This clonotype was counted a few times. Antigen specificity is unknown. Overall study results and limits: In blood, most of the thyroid clonotypes expanded above 0.001 were also present. Ophthalmopathy, as predicted by the model, came a median roughly 6.3 months after the prediction. Ophthalmopathy and stable hyperthyroidism were told apart by a 13 V-J model.

This CDR3 region has 15 residues. Trimming removed 5 bases at V and 6 bases at J, with 16 bases between. Germline CDR1 reads MNHNS; CDR2 reads SASEGT. The specimen sequenced was blood. The clonotype was recovered from a woman aged 25 to 39 with Graves' ophthalmopathy. The V gene is TRBV6-1, the J gene TRBJ2-2, with D tentatively TRBD2 (5 bases). CDR3 coding DNA: TGTGCCAGCAGTTATGAGGGAGTAATCCCCGGGGAGCTGTTTTTT. Its translation is CASSYEGVIPGELFF.